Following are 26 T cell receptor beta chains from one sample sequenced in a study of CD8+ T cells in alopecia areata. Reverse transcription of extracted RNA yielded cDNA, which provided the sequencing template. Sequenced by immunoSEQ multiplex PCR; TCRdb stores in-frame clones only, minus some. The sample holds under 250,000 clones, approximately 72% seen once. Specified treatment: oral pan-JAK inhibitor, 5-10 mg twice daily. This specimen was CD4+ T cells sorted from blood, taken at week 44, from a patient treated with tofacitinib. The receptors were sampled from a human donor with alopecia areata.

CDR3 in DNA: TGTGCCAGCAGCTCGGACCTTAGGGTCTATGGCTACACCTTC. Its translation: CASSSDLRVYGYTF. The V gene is TRBV7-8, the J gene TRBJ1-2, with no clear D. V lost 4 bases to trimming and J lost 4 bases, with 13 bases between them. Germline V gives CDR1 SGHVS, CDR2 FQNEAQ. The CDR3 totals 14 residues.

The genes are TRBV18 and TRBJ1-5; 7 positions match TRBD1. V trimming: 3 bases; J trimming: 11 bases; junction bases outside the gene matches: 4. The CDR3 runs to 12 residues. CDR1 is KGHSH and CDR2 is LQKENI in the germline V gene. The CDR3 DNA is TGTGCCAGCTCACCGGAGACAGGGACCCAGCATTTT. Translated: CASSPETGTQHF.

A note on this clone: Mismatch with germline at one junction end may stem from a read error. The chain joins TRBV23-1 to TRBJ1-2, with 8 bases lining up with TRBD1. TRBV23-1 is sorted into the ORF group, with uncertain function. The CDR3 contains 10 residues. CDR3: CASRGDRRLF. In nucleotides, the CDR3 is TGCGCCAGCAGGGGGGACAGGCGCCTCTTC.

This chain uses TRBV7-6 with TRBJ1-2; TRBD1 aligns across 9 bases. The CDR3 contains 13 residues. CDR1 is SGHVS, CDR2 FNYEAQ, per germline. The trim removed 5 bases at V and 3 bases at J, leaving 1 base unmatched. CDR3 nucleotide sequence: TGTGCCAGCAGCCGGACAGGGGACTATGGCTACACCTTC. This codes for CASSRTGDYGYTF.

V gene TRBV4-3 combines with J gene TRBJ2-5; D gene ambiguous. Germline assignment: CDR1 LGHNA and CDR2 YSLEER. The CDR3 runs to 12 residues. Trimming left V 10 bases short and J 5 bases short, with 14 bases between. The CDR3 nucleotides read TGCGCCATCTCAAGGGTTCGGGAGACCCAGTACTTC. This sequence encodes CAISRVRETQYF.

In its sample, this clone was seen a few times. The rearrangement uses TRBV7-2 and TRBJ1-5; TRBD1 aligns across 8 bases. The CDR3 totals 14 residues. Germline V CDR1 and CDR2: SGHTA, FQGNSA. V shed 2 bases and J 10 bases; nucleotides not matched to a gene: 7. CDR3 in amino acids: CASSLNRGAKPQHF. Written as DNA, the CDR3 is TGTGCCAGCAGCTTAAACAGGGGGGCTAAACCCCAGCATTTT.

This CDR3 reads CASSLGMTGYNEQFF. The CDR3 nucleotides are TGTGCCAGCAGCTTAGGTATGACAGGTTACAATGAGCAGTTCTTC. The chain couples TRBV11-2 to TRBJ2-1, with a tentative D call TRBD1 (6 bases). Between the trimmed V and J ends, which lost 1 base and 4 bases, there was a span of 11 bases. Germline V gene data show CDR1 as SGHAT and CDR2 as FQNNGV. The CDR3 runs 15 residues.

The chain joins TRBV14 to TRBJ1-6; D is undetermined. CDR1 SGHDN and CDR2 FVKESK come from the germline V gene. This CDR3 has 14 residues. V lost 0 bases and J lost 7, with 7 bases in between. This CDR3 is CASSQDSRNSPLHF. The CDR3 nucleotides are TGTGCCAGCAGCCAAGATAGTAGGAATTCACCCCTCCACTTT.

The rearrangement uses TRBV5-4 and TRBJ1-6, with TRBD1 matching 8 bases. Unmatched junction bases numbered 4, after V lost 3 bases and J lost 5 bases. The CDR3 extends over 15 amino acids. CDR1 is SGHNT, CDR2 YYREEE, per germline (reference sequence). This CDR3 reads CASSSQTGDNSPLHF. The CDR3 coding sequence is TGTGCCAGCAGCTCCCAGACAGGGGATAATTCACCCCTCCACTTT.

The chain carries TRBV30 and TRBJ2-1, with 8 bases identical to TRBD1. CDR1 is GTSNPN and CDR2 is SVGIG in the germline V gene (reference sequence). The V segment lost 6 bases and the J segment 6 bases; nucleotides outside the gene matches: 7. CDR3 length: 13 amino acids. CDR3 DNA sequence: TGTGCCTGTTCGACAGGGGCCCCCAATGAGCAGTTCTTC. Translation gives CACSTGAPNEQFF.

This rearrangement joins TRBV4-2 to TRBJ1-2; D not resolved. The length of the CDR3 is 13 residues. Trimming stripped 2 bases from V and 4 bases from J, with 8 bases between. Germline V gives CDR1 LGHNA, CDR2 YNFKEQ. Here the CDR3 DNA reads TGTGCCAGCAGCCAACTGTCCCTCTATGGCTACACCTTC. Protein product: CASSQLSLYGYTF.

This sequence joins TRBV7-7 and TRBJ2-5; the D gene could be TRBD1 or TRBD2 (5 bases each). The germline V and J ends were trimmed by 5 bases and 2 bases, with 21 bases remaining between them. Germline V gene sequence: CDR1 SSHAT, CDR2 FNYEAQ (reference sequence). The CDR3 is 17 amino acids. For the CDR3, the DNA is TGTGCCAGCAGCCCCGAAGGACACCCGGGATTACAAGAGACCCAGTACTTC. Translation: CASSPEGHPGLQETQYF.

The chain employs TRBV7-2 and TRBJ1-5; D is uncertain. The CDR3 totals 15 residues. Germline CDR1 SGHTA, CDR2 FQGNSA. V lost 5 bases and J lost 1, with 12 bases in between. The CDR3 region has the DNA TGTGCCAGCAGCCCGAGTCCTTTCAGCAATCAGCCCCAGCATTTT. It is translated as CASSPSPFSNQPQHF.

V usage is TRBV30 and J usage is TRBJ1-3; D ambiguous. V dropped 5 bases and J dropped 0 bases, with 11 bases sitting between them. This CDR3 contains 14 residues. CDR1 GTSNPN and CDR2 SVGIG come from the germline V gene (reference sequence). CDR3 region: CAWHRGRSGNTIYF. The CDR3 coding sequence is TGTGCCTGGCACCGGGGTCGCTCTGGAAACACCATATATTTT. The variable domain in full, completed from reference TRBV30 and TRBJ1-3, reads SQTIHQWPATLVQPVGSPLSLECTVEGTSNPNLYWYRQAAGRGLQLLFYSVGIGQISSEVPQNLSASRPQDRQFILSSKKLLLSDSGFYLCAWHRGRSGNTIYFGEGSWLTVV.

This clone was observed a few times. The CDR3 DNA follows: TGCAGCGATACATTCGGGGAGACCCAGTACTTC. Protein sequence: CSDTFGETQYF. The genes are TRBV29-1 and TRBJ2-5; the D is unclear. Trimming cost V 7 bases and J 5 bases, with 11 bases left between them. Germline values: CDR1 SQVTM, CDR2 ANQGSEA. The CDR3 length is 11 residues.

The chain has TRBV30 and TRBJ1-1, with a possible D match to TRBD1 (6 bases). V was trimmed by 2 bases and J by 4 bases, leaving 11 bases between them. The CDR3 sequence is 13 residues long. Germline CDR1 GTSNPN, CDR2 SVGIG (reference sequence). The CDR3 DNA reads TGTGCCTGGAGTCGCGGGGGGCCCACTGAAGCTTTCTTT. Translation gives CAWSRGGPTEAFF.

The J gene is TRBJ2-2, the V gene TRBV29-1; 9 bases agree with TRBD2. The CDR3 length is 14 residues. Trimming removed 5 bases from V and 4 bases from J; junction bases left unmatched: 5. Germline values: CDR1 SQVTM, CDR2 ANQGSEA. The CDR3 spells CSVIPGLATGELFF. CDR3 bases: TGCAGCGTTATCCCGGGACTAGCCACCGGGGAGCTGTTTTTT.

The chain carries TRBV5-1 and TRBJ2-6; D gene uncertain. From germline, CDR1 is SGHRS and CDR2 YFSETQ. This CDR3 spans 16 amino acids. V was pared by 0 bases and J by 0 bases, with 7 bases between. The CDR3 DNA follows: TGCGCCAGCAGCTTGGAACCCTTCTCTGGGGCCAACGTCCTGACTTTC. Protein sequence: CASSLEPFSGANVLTF.

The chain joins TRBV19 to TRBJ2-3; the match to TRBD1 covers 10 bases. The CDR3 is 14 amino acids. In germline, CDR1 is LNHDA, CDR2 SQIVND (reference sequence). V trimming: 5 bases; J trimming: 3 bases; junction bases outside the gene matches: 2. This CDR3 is CASSRDRGTDTQYF. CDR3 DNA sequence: TGTGCCAGTAGTCGGGACAGGGGAACAGATACGCAGTATTTT.

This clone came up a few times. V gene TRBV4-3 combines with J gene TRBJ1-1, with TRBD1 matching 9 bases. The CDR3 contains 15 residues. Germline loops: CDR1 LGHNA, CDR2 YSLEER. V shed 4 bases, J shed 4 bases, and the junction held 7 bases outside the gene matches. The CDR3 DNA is TGCGCCAGCAGCCGGGACAGGGATGCAGGCACTGAAGCTTTCTTT. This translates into CASSRDRDAGTEAFF.

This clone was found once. The CDR3 coding sequence is TGTGCCAGCAGCTTACGCGGGGGGTACGAGCAGTACTTC. Encoded protein: CASSLRGGYEQYF. The gene calls are TRBV7-9 and TRBJ2-7, with 8 nucleotides matching TRBD2. CDR1 is SEHNR, CDR2 FQNEAQ, per germline (reference sequence). J gave up 4 bases and V 2 bases, and 1 base lay outside the gene matches. This CDR3 contains 13 residues.

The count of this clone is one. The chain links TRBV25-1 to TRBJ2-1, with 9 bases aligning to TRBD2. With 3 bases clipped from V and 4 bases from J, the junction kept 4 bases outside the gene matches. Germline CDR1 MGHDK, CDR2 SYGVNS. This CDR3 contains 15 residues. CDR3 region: CASSDRAGGYNEQFF. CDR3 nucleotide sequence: TGTGCCAGCAGTGATAGAGCGGGGGGATACAATGAGCAGTTCTTC.

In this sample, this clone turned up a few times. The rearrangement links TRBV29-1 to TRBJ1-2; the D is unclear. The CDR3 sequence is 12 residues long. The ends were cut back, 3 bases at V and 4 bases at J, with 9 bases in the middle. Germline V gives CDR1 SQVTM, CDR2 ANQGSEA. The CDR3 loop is CSVEWRSYGYTF. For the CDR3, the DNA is TGCAGCGTTGAGTGGAGAAGCTATGGCTACACCTTC.

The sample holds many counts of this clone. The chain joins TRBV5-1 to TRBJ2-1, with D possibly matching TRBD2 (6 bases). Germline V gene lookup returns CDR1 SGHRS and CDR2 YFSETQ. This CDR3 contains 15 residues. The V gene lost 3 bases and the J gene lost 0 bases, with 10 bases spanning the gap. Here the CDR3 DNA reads TGCGCCAGCAGCTATAGCGGCCTCTCCTACAATGAGCAGTTCTTC. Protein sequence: CASSYSGLSYNEQFF.

CDR3 in amino acids: CASSLDQGVHQPQHF. In DNA form, the CDR3 reads TGTGCCAGCAGCTTAGATCAGGGGGTCCATCAGCCCCAGCATTTT. The V gene is TRBV7-8, the J gene TRBJ1-5; 7 nucleotides line up with TRBD1. Trimming at V came to 1 base and at J to 5 bases, leaving 5 bases not matched to a gene. Per the germline V gene, CDR1 is SGHVS and CDR2 is FQNEAQ. The CDR3 loop spans 15 amino acids.

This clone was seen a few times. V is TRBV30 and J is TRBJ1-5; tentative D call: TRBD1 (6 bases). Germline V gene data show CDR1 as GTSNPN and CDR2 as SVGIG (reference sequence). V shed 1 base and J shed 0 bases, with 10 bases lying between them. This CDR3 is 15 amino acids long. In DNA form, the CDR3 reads TGTGCCTGGAGTGAGGGGGTTTATAGCAATCAGCCCCAGCATTTT. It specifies CAWSEGVYSNQPQHF. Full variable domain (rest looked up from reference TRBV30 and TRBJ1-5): SQTIHQWPATLVQPVGSPLSLECTVEGTSNPNLYWYRQAAGRGLQLLFYSVGIGQISSEVPQNLSASRPQDRQFILSSKKLLLSDSGFYLCAWSEGVYSNQPQHFGDGTRLSIL.